The entry below describes one TCR beta chain. These data originate in a study of blood T cell repertoires in COVID-19. Study overall: Italy, Spain and the United States were the sources of the convalescent and acute COVID-19 samples. T cells, B-cell-depleted T cells, or PBMCs provided the cDNA or gDNA that served as material.

Under the authors' procedure: From reference gene primer amplification, estimates of nucleated cell counts were derived. Data came from immunoSEQ multiplex PCR; TCRdb stores just in-frame clones and leaves some out. That table supplies the V and J calls and clone size; D and trimming were determined from the DNA. Of 300,000 to 350,000 clones in the sample, roughly 87% are singletons; the top ten hold around 9.3%. Which cohort a participant joined came from the clinical history participants gave. Unmatched junction bases numbered 7, after V lost 5 bases and J lost 4 bases. The CDR3 spans 15 residues. CDR1 LNHDA and CDR2 SQIVND come from the germline V gene (reference sequence).

The specimen sequenced was PBMCs or T cells enriched from blood (not recorded which). This clonotype originated in a woman under 30 who had recovered from COVID-19. The chain carries TRBV19 and TRBJ2-1, with TRBD1 matching 8 bases. CDR3 sequence: CASSPGTGGYNEQFF. In nucleotides, the CDR3 is TGTGCCAGTAGTCCGGGGACAGGTGGGTACAATGAGCAGTTCTTC.